This is a list of T cell receptor beta chains from one sample in a study of T cell changes during pregnancy in multiple sclerosis. Only in-frame clones appear in the TCRdb table, and some are missing; sequencing was by immunoSEQ multiplex PCR. The sample lists fewer than 50,000 clones, around 90% seen once, with around 7.2% in the top ten. This material consisted of CD8+ T cells from peripheral blood mononuclear cells, taken in the third trimester of pregnancy. The receptors were sampled from a female donor with multiple sclerosis, enrolled in a pregnancy study. The CDR3 runs from the conserved cysteine through the conserved F or W. Fields, in order: clone size, D gene, J gene, V gene, CDR3 protein, CDR3 DNA. D genes are given only for firm matches. Rows give clone size only sometimes, using once, few, many, or a class for an expanded clone.

NA	NA	TRBJ2-7	TRBV30	CAWRAKGLSLEQYF	TGTGCCTGGAGGGCAAAGGGGTTATCCTTAGAGCAGTACTTC
NA	NA	TRBJ1-1	TRBV5-5	CASSFSQGSTEAFF	TGTGCCAGCAGCTTTAGTCAGGGGAGTACTGAAGCTTTCTTT
NA	TRBD1	TRBJ1-4	TRBV7-2	CASSSGGKSNEKLFF	TGTGCCAGCAGCTCAGGGGGGAAGTCTAATGAAAAACTGTTTTTT
NA	TRBD1	TRBJ2-5	TRBV4-1	CASSQGQGSETQYF	TGCGCCAGCAGCCAAGGACAGGGGTCAGAGACCCAGTACTTC
NA	NA	TRBJ1-2	TRBV14	CASSQAGAYGYTF	TGTGCCAGCAGCCAAGCAGGGGCCTATGGCTACACCTTC
few	NA	TRBJ2-7	TRBV5-8	CASSPYSYEQYF	TGTGCCAGCAGCCCCTACTCCTACGAGCAGTACTTC
NA	NA	TRBJ1-2	TRBV27	CASSRSARGYGYTF	TGTGCCAGCAGTCGATCCGCCAGGGGCTATGGCTACACCTTC
NA	TRBD1	TRBJ1-1	TRBV2	CAIPGQGRTEAFF	TGTGCCATCCCGGGACAGGGCCGGACTGAAGCTTTCTTT
NA	TRBD1	TRBJ2-1	TRBV5-1	CASSLTGGWGYNEQFF	TGCGCCAGCAGCCTAACAGGGGGTTGGGGGTACAATGAGCAGTTCTTC
NA	NA	TRBJ2-7	TRBV7-7	CASSLGVRGKQYF	TGTGCTAGCAGCTTAGGCGTTCGGGGGAAGCAGTACTTC
NA	TRBD2	TRBJ2-5	TRBV29-1	CSVGEGETQYF	TGCAGCGTGGGGGAGGGGGAGACCCAGTACTTC
once	NA	TRBJ2-3	TRBV4-1	CASSQDQTDTQYF	TGCGCCAGCAGCCAAGATCAGACAGATACGCAGTATTTT
NA	TRBD2	TRBJ2-2	TRBV7-3	CASSPRLAGAPNTGELFF	TGTGCCAGCAGCCCCCGACTAGCGGGGGCCCCGAACACCGGGGAGCTGTTTTTT
NA	TRBD1	TRBJ2-7	TRBV4-1	CASKNRQGSSYEQYF	TGCGCCAGCAAAAATCGACAGGGGAGCTCCTACGAGCAGTACTTC
NA	NA	TRBJ2-2	TRBV5-6	CASSYTGHTNTGELFF	TGTGCCAGCAGCTATACGGGACATACGAACACCGGGGAGCTGTTTTTT
NA	NA	TRBJ2-2	TRBV30	CAWSELRFTGELFF	TGTGCCTGGAGCGAACTTAGATTTACCGGGGAGCTGTTTTTT
few	TRBD1	TRBJ2-6	TRBV15	CATSRTGGSGANVLTF	TGTGCCACCAGCAGAACAGGGGGCTCTGGGGCCAACGTCCTGACTTTC
NA	NA	TRBJ1-5	TRBV5-6	CASSFSQGDQPQHF	TGTGCCAGCAGCTTTTCACAGGGTGATCAGCCCCAGCATTTT
NA	NA	TRBJ1-1	TRBV11-3	CASSLSIMNTEAFF	TGTGCCAGCAGCTTATCCATCATGAACACTGAAGCTTTCTTT
NA	NA	TRBJ1-2	TRBV4-1	CASSLGERVGYTF	TGCGCCAGCAGCCTAGGAGAGAGGGTTGGCTACACCTTC
once	NA	TRBJ2-1	TRBV9	CASSFDRNSYNEQFF	TGTGCCAGCAGCTTCGACAGAAACTCCTACAATGAGCAGTTCTTC
NA	TRBD1	TRBJ1-3	TRBV6-5	CASSWDRGYTIYF	TGTGCCAGCAGTTGGGACAGGGGTTACACCATATATTTT
NA	NA	TRBJ1-1	TRBV7-8	CASSLVRGWDTEAFF	TGTGCCAGCAGCTTAGTTCGGGGGTGGGACACTGAAGCTTTCTTT
NA	NA	TRBJ1-1	TRBV30	CAWTQRGGNTEAFF	TGTGCCTGGACCCAAAGGGGGGGGAACACTGAAGCTTTCTTT
NA	NA	TRBJ2-7	TRBV28	CASSPRWERVEQYF	TGTGCCAGCAGCCCACGATGGGAGAGGGTCGAGCAGTACTTC
once	NA	TRBJ2-2	TRBV27	CASTTSGWNTGELFF	TGTGCCAGCACCACGTCGGGGTGGAACACCGGGGAGCTGTTTTTT
NA	TRBD2	TRBJ2-1	TRBV27	CASRLGTKSSYNEQFF	TGTGCCAGCAGACTCGGGACTAAGAGCTCCTACAATGAGCAGTTCTTC
few	TRBD1	TRBJ2-7	TRBV7-6	CASSLLLGQGIHEQYF	TGTGCCAGCAGCCTCCTTCTGGGACAGGGGATCCACGAGCAGTACTTC
NA	NA	TRBJ1-2	TRBV7-9	CASSKGVRGSYGYTF	TGTGCCAGCAGCAAAGGGGTCAGGGGAAGCTATGGCTACACCTTC
NA	NA	TRBJ1-1	TRBV15	CATSRVEGSVEAFF	TGTGCCACCAGCAGAGTGGAGGGGTCGGTTGAAGCTTTCTTT
NA	NA	TRBJ1-2	TRBV29-1	CSGTGLYGYTF	TGCAGCGGTACAGGGCTATATGGCTACACCTTC
NA	TRBD2	TRBJ2-3	TRBV9	CASSVNGLAIDTQYF	TGTGCCAGCAGCGTAAACGGACTAGCAATAGATACGCAGTATTTT
NA	TRBD1	TRBJ1-2	TRBV7-9	CASSWPAGGRNYGYTF	TGTGCCAGCAGCTGGCCGGCAGGGGGCCGTAACTATGGCTACACCTTC
NA	NA	TRBJ2-1	TRBV4-1	CASSQGGNEQFF	TGCGCCAGCAGCCAGGGGGGCAATGAGCAGTTCTTC
NA	NA	TRBJ1-2	TRBV5-3	CARSLSYGYTF	TGTGCCAGAAGCCTATCCTATGGCTACACCTTC
NA	NA	TRBJ1-2	TRBV4-1	CASSFDSLNNYGYTF	TGCGCCAGCAGCTTCGACTCCTTAAATAACTATGGCTACACCTTC
NA	TRBD1	TRBJ1-1	TRBV19	CATLSTGGTEAFF	TGTGCCACCTTATCGACAGGGGGCACTGAAGCTTTCTTT
NA	TRBD1	TRBJ2-7	TRBV7-9	CASSLGNRGEQYF	TGTGCCAGCAGCTTAGGGAACAGGGGCGAGCAGTACTTC
once	NA	TRBJ2-1	TRBV6-1	CASSRDSTYNEQFF	TGTGCCAGCAGTCGGGACTCAACCTACAATGAGCAGTTCTTC
NA	NA	TRBJ2-1	TRBV19	CATESSGGAYNEQFF	TGTGCCACCGAATCCTCCGGGGGAGCCTACAATGAGCAGTTCTTC
once	TRBD1	TRBJ2-1	TRBV7-2	CASSPALTGDEQFF	TGTGCCAGCAGCCCGGCCTTGACAGGGGATGAGCAGTTCTTC
NA	NA	TRBJ1-5	TRBV28	CASSLRSGHSNQPQHF	TGTGCCAGCAGTTTAAGATCGGGTCATAGCAATCAGCCCCAGCATTTT
NA	TRBD2	TRBJ2-3	TRBV4-3	CASSQDSTSGGRTDTQYF	TGCGCCAGCAGCCAAGATAGCACTAGCGGGGGACGAACAGATACGCAGTATTTT
NA	NA	TRBJ1-2	TRBV10-3	CAISESGGFGYGYTF	TGTGCCATCAGTGAGTCGGGGGGTTTCGGCTATGGCTACACCTTC
NA	NA	TRBJ2-3	TRBV6-5	CASSYSRALRGDTQYF	TGTGCCAGCAGTTACTCACGGGCTTTAAGGGGAGATACGCAGTATTTT
NA	NA	TRBJ1-2	TRBV29-1	CSVGPADYGYTF	TGCAGCGTGGGGCCAGCTGACTATGGCTACACCTTC
NA	NA	TRBJ2-7	TRBV27	CASSGLQGGEQYF	TGTGCCAGCAGTGGCCTACAGGGCGGCGAGCAGTACTTC
NA	TRBD2	TRBJ2-7	TRBV7-9	CASSLDSTSVSLEQYF	TGTGCCAGCAGCTTAGATTCTACTAGCGTGTCCCTCGAGCAGTACTTC
once	TRBD2	TRBJ2-5	TRBV9	CASSPEGWGLAGLETQYF	TGTGCCAGCAGCCCCGAGGGGTGGGGACTAGCGGGGTTAGAGACCCAGTACTTC
few	TRBD1	TRBJ2-2	TRBV2	CASSAPRQGANTGELFF	TGTGCCAGCAGTGCACCCCGACAGGGGGCGAACACCGGGGAGCTGTTTTTT
NA	TRBD1	TRBJ2-7	TRBV28	CASRGTGLSEQYF	TGTGCCAGCAGAGGGACAGGGCTCTCCGAGCAGTACTTC
once	NA	TRBJ1-4	TRBV2	CASIATAGARNEKLFF	TGTGCCAGCATCGCCACGGCGGGGGCGCGGAACGAAAAACTGTTTTTT
NA	NA	TRBJ1-2	TRBV2	CASSELRLGGGNYGYTF	TGTGCCAGCAGTGAGCTGCGTTTAGGAGGAGGGAACTATGGCTACACCTTC